This paragraph reports one T cell receptor beta chain. No antigen is known for it. The second PCR ran about 6 to 12 cycles with a sample-barcoded 5' primer and J-beta primers. Each TCR beta cDNA got a 12-nucleotide random molecular identifier. Every sample produced at least 2.5 million CDR3-containing paired-end reads. TCRdb passed the 5' RACE reads through MiXCR, listing each CDR3 protein once. The data show around 1,900,000 distinct CDR3 sequences, roughly two fifths seen once. This sample was included in a study of blood T cells in healthy people across ages. Study-wide points: Diversity of TCR beta per million T cells declined in a roughly linear way with age.

The CDR3 has 16 amino acids. Germline assignment: CDR1 MGHRA and CDR2 YSYEKL. Trimming shortened V by 3 bases and J by 7 bases, and 19 bases separated the two germline ends. The chain uses TRBV4-1 and TRBJ2-1; tentative D call: TRBD2 (7 bases). The TCR was taken from a human donor in good health. Sequenced material: blood. CDR3 coding DNA: TGCGCCAGCAGCCATCCCCTGGGGGGGGCCGTTAATGAGCAGTTCTTC. Translation gives CASSHPLGGAVNEQFF.